This T cell receptor (beta chain) was obtained from a study of T cell changes during pregnancy in multiple sclerosis. This clone appeared once. The assay was immunoSEQ multiplex PCR, and TCRdb's table has in-frame clones only and misses some. The table records some 60,000 clones, about 87% of them present only once. V dropped 6 bases and J dropped 6; count of bases not matched to a gene: 7. Per the germline V gene, CDR1 is MDHEN and CDR2 is SYDVKM. The CDR3 is made up of 15 amino acids. Material for sequencing was peripheral blood from another person, used as feeder cells. The TCR was taken from a human donor whose cells served as feeder cells for cultures in a pregnancy study. The chain combines TRBV28 with TRBJ2-7, with 14 nucleotides matching TRBD2. The CDR3 here is CASRGLAGVRGEQYF. CDR3 nucleotide sequence: TGTGCCAGCAGGGGACTAGCGGGAGTTCGTGGCGAGCAGTACTTC.